This T cell receptor beta chain stems from a study of blood T cell repertoires in COVID-19. At the level of the study: Material from acute and convalescent COVID-19 was sourced from the United States, Italy and Spain. T cells, B-cell-depleted T cells, or PBMCs supplied cDNA or gDNA.

This CDR3 region has 15 residues. Germline V gene sequence: CDR1 SGHNT, CDR2 YYREEE (reference sequence). The V end lost 2 bases, the J end lost 0 bases, and 8 bases lay between the germline ends. Original handling: Estimation of nucleated cell counts relied on the amplification of reference gene primers. Assay used: immunoSEQ multiplex PCR; TCRdb lists only in-frame clones, some missing. D and trimming come from the DNA, and the V and J calls and clone size come from that table. The sample yields some 130,000 clones, 85% to 90% seen once. The sequencing input was peripheral blood. This clonotype was sampled from a man aged 45 to 65 with active COVID-19. The chain recombines TRBV5-4 with TRBJ2-2; D is possibly TRBD2 (5 bases). CDR3 residues: CASSFPGTNTGELFF. DNA of the CDR3: TGTGCCAGCAGCTTCCCGGGGACGAACACCGGGGAGCTGTTTTTT.